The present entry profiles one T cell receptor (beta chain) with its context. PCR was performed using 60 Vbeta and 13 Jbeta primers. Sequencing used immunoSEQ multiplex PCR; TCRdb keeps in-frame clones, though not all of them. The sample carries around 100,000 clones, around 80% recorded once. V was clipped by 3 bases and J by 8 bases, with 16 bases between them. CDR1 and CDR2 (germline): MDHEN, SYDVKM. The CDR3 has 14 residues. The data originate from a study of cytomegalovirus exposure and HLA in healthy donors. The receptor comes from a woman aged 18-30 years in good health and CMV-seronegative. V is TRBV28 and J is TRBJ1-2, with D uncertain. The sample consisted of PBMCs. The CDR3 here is CASSFLAGFGGYTF. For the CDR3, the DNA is TGTGCCAGCAGTTTTCTAGCCGGGTTTGGAGGCTACACCTTC.